Sequencing of this TCR beta chain was carried out in a study of CD8+CD57+ T cells in acquired aplastic anemia. Study overall: Mean DNA quantity obtained from sorted CD4+ and CD8+ cells was around 2.9 ug. Healthy donors gave 9.5 million to 12 million reads on average for CD4+ cells. General study points: Patients and controls turned out to have 25 to 30 CD8+ CDR3 sequences in common.

Concerning this clonotype: Its antigen is not known.

This CDR3 comprises 16 residues. After removal of 5 bases from V and 5 bases from J, the junction contained 6 bases not matched to a gene. Germline V CDR1 and CDR2: SGHVS, FNYEAQ. Genomic DNA was employed as the template in profiling TCR beta VDJ and CDR3. TCRdb analysed the reads with MiXCR anew, one entry per CDR3 protein. The table includes about 190,000 distinct CDR3 sequences, 54% detected once. Sequenced: sorted CD4+, CD8+, or CD8+CD57+ T cells (not recorded which) from PBMCs. The chain links TRBV7-6 to TRBJ2-3, with 14 bases lining up with TRBD2. This clonotype was sampled from a human donor in good health, serving as a control. In DNA form, the CDR3 reads TGTGCCAGCAGCCCCGGACTAGCGGGGGGCCTAGATACGCAGTATTTT. Translating gives CASSPGLAGGLDTQYF.